These 8 T cell receptor beta chains originate from one sample sequenced in a study of CD8+ T cells in alopecia areata. It was cDNA, reverse transcribed from extracted RNA, that served as the sequencing template. Assay used: immunoSEQ multiplex PCR; TCRdb lists only in-frame clones, some missing. There are under 150,000 clones in the sample; roughly 50% occur only once, and over 9.5% lies in the top ten. What was sequenced was NKG2D-low CD8+ T cells sorted from blood. These receptors all stem from a human donor with alopecia areata.

The chain uses TRBV7-9 and TRBJ1-2; D may be TRBD1 (5 bases). Germline CDR1 is SEHNR and CDR2 is FQNEAQ (reference sequence). This CDR3 has 16 residues. Trimming shortened V by 5 bases and J by 7 bases, and 23 bases separated the two germline ends. The DNA for the CDR3 is TGTGCCAGCAGCGACTTGGGGGACCACCCTGAGAGTGGCTACACCTTC. The encoded protein is CASSDLGDHPESGYTF. Using reference TRBV7-9 and TRBJ1-2 for the parts outside the CDR3, the full variable domain is DTGVSQNPRHKITKRGQNVTFRCDPISEHNRLYWYRQTLGQGPEFLTYFQNEAQLEKSRLLSDRFSAERPKGSFSTLEIQRTEQGDSAMYLCASSDLGDHPESGYTFGSGTRLTVV.

The rearrangement joins TRBV28 to TRBJ2-5; D not resolved. Between the trimmed V and J ends, which lost 0 bases and 1 base, there was a span of 9 bases. Germline CDR1 and CDR2: MDHEN and SYDVKM. The CDR3 has 15 residues. The CDR3 loop is CASSLWGSGQETQYF. As DNA, the CDR3 is TGTGCCAGCAGTTTATGGGGGTCGGGCCAAGAGACCCAGTACTTC.

This chain uses TRBV5-6 with TRBJ2-5; a weak D match, TRBD1 (7 bases). The CDR3 consists of 14 residues. Germline lookup yields CDR1 SGHDT and CDR2 YYEEEE. The V gene lost 2 bases and the J gene lost 5 bases, with 13 bases spanning the gap. Written as DNA, the CDR3 is TGTGCCAGCAGCTTTGGAGGGGGCGAGGAGACCCAGTACTTC. Its translation is CASSFGGGEETQYF.

The V gene is TRBV6-5, the J gene TRBJ1-5; D not resolved. The ends were cut back, 8 bases at V and 0 bases at J, with 8 bases in the middle. This CDR3 spans 13 amino acids. The V gene's germline CDR1 is MNHEY and CDR2 SVGAGI. CDR3 residues: CASPLYSNQPQHF. CDR3 nucleotides: TGTGCCAGCCCCTTGTATAGCAATCAGCCCCAGCATTTT.

This chain joins TRBV30 and TRBJ2-3; 11 nucleotides align to TRBD2. Germline loops: CDR1 GTSNPN, CDR2 SVGIG (reference sequence). With 0 bases clipped from V and 7 bases from J, the junction kept 6 bases outside the gene matches. The CDR3 covers 15 residues. This chain's CDR3 is CAWSVPSGRKNTQYF. The DNA of the CDR3 is TGTGCCTGGAGTGTACCTAGCGGGAGGAAAAATACGCAGTATTTT.

Only a few counts were recorded for this clone. The chain employs TRBV11-2 and TRBJ2-7; 7 bases map to TRBD2. V was pared by 4 bases and J by 7 bases, with 10 bases of the junction left unmatched. CDR3 length: 14 amino acids. CDR1 and CDR2 from the germline V gene are SGHAT and FQNNGV. Here the CDR3 DNA reads TGTGCCAGCAGCTGGCGGGAGAGGGGTAAAGAGCAGTACTTC. It translates to CASSWRERGKEQYF. The complete variable domain, with remaining parts taken from reference TRBV11-2 and TRBJ2-7, reads EAGVAQSPRYKIIEKRQSVAFWCNPISGHATLYWYQQILGQGPKLLIQFQNNGVVDDSQLPKDRFSAERLKGVDSTLKIQPAKLEDSAVYLCASSWRERGKEQYFGPGTRLTVT.

The V gene is TRBV29-1, the J gene TRBJ1-4; a possible D gene is TRBD1 (5 bases). CDR1 and CDR2 (germline): SQVTM, ANQGSEA. This CDR3 contains 13 residues. Trimming removed 3 bases from V and 4 bases from J, with 9 bases in between. CDR3 bases: TGCAGCGTTGACAAGGGGAATAATGAAAAACTGTTTTTT. It specifies CSVDKGNNEKLFF.

V is TRBV27 and J is TRBJ2-3; the D gene is possibly TRBD1 (6 bases). Germline assignment: CDR1 MNHEY and CDR2 SMNVEV (reference sequence). The V and J ends lost 4 bases and 2 bases respectively, with 13 bases between them. The CDR3 is 15 amino acids. In DNA form, the CDR3 reads TGTGCCAGCAGTTCCCAGGGGACCTTCACAGATACGCAGTATTTT. It encodes CASSSQGTFTDTQYF.